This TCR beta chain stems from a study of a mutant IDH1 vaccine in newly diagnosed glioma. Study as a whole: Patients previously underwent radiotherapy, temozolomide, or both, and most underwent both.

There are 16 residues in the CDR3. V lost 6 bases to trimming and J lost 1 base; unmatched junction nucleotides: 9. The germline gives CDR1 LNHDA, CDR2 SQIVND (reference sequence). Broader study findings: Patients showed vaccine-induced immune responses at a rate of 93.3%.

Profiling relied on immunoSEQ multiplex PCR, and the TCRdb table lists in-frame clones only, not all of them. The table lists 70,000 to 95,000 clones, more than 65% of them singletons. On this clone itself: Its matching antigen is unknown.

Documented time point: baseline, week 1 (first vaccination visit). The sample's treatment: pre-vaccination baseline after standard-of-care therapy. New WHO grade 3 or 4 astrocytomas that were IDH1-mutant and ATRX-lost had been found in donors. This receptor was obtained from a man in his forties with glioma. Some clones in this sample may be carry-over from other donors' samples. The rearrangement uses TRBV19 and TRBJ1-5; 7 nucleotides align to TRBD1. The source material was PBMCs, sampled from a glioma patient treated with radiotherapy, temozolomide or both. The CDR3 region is CASSNSGTASNQPQHF. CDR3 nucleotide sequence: TGTGCCAGTAGCAACTCTGGGACAGCAAGCAATCAGCCCCAGCATTTT.